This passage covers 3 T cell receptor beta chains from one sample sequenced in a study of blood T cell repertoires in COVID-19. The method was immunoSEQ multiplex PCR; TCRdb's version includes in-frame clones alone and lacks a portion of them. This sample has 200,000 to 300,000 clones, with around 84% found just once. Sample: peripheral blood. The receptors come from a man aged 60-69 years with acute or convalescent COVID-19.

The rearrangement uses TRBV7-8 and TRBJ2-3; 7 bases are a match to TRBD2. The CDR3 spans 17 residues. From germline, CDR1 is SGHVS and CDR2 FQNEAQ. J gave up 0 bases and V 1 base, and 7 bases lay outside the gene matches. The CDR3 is CASSLEAAGRSTDTQYF. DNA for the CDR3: TGTGCCAGCAGCTTAGAGGCAGCGGGAAGAAGCACAGATACGCAGTATTTT.

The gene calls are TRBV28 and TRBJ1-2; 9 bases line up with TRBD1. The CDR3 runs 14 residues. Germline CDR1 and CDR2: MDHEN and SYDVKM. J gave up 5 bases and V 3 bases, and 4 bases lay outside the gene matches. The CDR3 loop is CASSFGTGSYGYTF. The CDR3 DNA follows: TGTGCCAGCAGTTTCGGGACAGGGTCTTATGGCTACACCTTC.

The CDR3 bases are TGTGCCAGCAGCACCGGACTAGCGGCCCCAGTAAACATTCAGTACTTC. Translating gives CASSTGLAAPVNIQYF. V usage is TRBV7-9 and J usage is TRBJ2-4, with 10 bases matching TRBD2. CDR1 and CDR2 (germline): SEHNR, FQNEAQ (reference sequence). The V segment lost 5 bases and the J segment 6 bases; nucleotides outside the gene matches: 10. The CDR3 runs to 16 residues.